This T cell receptor (beta chain) was captured by sequencing in a study of glioma-infiltrating T cells. The V gene end was trimmed by 2 bases and the J gene end by 8 bases; junction bases not matched to a gene: 14. The germline V gene has CDR1 SQVTM and CDR2 ANQGSEA. The CDR3 runs 15 residues. The sample holds a few counts of this clonotype. TCR alpha and beta CDR3 regions were amplified from RNA using iRepertoire nested multiplex PCR. One entry per CDR3 protein, called by TCRdb with MiXCR from the multiplex PCR reads. The table has 170,000 or so distinct CDR3 sequences, about 47% seen once. The receptor's source is a human donor with low-grade glioma or glioblastoma, undergoing nonglioma brain surgery, or in good health (not recorded which). The V gene is TRBV29-1, the J gene TRBJ1-2; 7 nucleotides line up with TRBD1. The source material was glioma tissue, nonneoplastic brain tissue, or PBMCs (not recorded which). The DNA for the CDR3 is TGCAGCGTTGAAAGGAGGGGGCGATATGCGGAAGGCTACACCTTC. This translates into CSVERRGRYAEGYTF.